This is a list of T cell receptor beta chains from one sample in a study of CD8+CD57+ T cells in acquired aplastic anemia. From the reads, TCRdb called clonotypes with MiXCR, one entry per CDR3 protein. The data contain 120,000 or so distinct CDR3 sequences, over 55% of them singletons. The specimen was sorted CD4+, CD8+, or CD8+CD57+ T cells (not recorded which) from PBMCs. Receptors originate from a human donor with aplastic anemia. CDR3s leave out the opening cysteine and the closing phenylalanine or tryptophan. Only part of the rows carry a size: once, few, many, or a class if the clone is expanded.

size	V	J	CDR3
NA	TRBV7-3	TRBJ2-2	ASSGGVQEDGELF
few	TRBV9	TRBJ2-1	ASSGAVLAGYNEQF
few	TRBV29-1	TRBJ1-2	SVGQGADYGYT
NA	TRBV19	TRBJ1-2	ASRDSTIDGYT
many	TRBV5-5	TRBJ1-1	ASSPDGGTTEAF
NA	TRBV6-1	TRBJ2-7	ASRTEPYEQY
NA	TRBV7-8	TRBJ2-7	ASSRTGFYEQY
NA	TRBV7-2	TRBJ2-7	ASSPSGYYEQY
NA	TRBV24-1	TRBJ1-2	ATGTVDGYT
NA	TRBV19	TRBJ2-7	ASSKRGSPYEQY
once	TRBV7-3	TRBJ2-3	ASSATGMGTDTQY